The present T cell receptor beta chain was sequenced within a study of CD8 T cells in Susac syndrome. V gave up 2 bases and J gave up 0 bases, with 8 bases separating them. Germline V lookup: CDR1 SGHDN, CDR2 FVKESK. The CDR3 totals 16 residues. Random hexamers served to reverse transcribe roughly 0.45 to 1 ug RNA. Amplification of the TCR beta CDR3 was carried out by immunoSEQ multiplex PCR, which spanned a total of 54 Vbeta and 13 Jbeta segments. Each CDR3 protein is one row after TCRdb ran MiXCR on the immunoSEQ multiplex PCR reads. The sample records hundreds of thousands of distinct CDR3 sequences, 80% to 95% being singletons.

This TCR was sampled from a human donor with multiple sclerosis. The sample was CD4+ T cells from PBMCs. The chain employs TRBV14 and TRBJ2-6; D not resolved. Here the CDR3 reads CASSQITGSGANVLTF. CDR3 nucleotides: TGTGCCAGCAGCCAAATTACCGGCTCTGGGGCCAACGTCCTGACTTTC.